These 28 T cell receptor beta chains were all obtained from the same sample, sequenced in a study of T cells in Graves' hyperthyroidism and ophthalmopathy. Amplified regions were TCR beta CDR3 sequences from RNA transcripts. The TCR CDR3 first-round RT-PCR relied on the HTBI primer set. TCRdb called the multiplex PCR reads again in MiXCR, with one record for every CDR3 protein. The sample holds under 300,000 distinct CDR3 sequences; 22% are singletons and the top ten take 50% to 75%. The sample comprised blood. The receptors originated from a young man with Graves' ophthalmopathy.

V gene TRBV3-1 combines with J gene TRBJ2-6, with D unclear. The CDR3 runs to 15 residues. Germline V gene lookup returns CDR1 LGHDT and CDR2 YNNKEL (reference sequence). Deletions cut 10 bases from V and 0 bases from J, with 13 bases between. The CDR3, as DNA: TGTGCCATATGGGCTCGCGGCTCTGGGGCCAACGTCCTGACTTTC. This sequence encodes CAIWARGSGANVLTF.

This clonotype was seen more than once but under ten times. J is TRBJ1-1 and V is TRBV11-3; D is unresolved. With 1 base removed from V and 6 bases from J, the gap between germline ends came to 15 bases. CDR1 is SGHNT, CDR2 YENEEA, per germline. CDR3 length equals 15 residues. The CDR3 DNA is TGTGCCAGCAGCTTAGGCCGCCCCATGTCATCTGAAGCTTTCTTT. Its translation: CASSLGRPMSSEAFF.

This chain connects TRBV5-6 to TRBJ1-2; D unresolved. CDR3 length: 17 amino acids. Germline assignment: CDR1 SGHDT and CDR2 YYEEEE. Trimming cost V 0 bases and J 0 bases, with 15 bases left between them. In nucleotides, the CDR3 is TGTGCCAGCAGCTTGGTGGGGATACAGCGAGCTAACTATGGCTACACCTTC. As protein: CASSLVGIQRANYGYTF.

This chain links TRBV10-3 with TRBJ1-1; D remains unclear. Germline V lookup: CDR1 ENHRY, CDR2 SYGVKD. V lost 3 bases and J lost 1, with 9 bases in between. The CDR3 spans 14 residues. CDR3 coding DNA: TGTGCCATCAGTGAAGGCAGAGGGAACACTGAAGCTTTCTTT. This sequence encodes CAISEGRGNTEAFF.

This chain connects TRBV30 to TRBJ2-3; D is unresolved. The CDR3 spans 12 residues. The V gene's germline CDR1 is GTSNPN and CDR2 SVGIG (reference sequence). V lost 8 bases to trimming and J lost 2 bases, with 11 bases between them. The CDR3 nucleotides read TGTGCCGGTCGAACGGACACAGATACGCAGTATTTT. It encodes CAGRTDTDTQYF.

This clonotype was detected only a few times. This chain links TRBV20-1 with TRBJ2-1; 10 nucleotides match TRBD2. CDR1 is DFQATT and CDR2 is SNEGSKA in the germline V gene (reference sequence). The CDR3 extends over 17 amino acids. The ends lost 7 bases at V and 1 base at J; junction bases unmatched: 13. CDR3 protein: CSGVGSGRAVSYNEQFF. CDR3 nucleotide sequence: TGCAGTGGGGTTGGGAGCGGGAGGGCCGTATCCTACAATGAGCAGTTCTTC.

This clonotype was detected a few times. This may be a read error, as it is one base from a much larger clone. V usage is TRBV3-1 and J usage is TRBJ2-7; TRBD1 matches at 10 bases. V lost 1 base, J lost 5 bases, and 8 bases stayed unmatched. The CDR3 is made up of 16 amino acids. Germline CDR1 is LGHDT and CDR2 is YNNKEL (reference sequence). The CDR3 sequence: CASSQVLGQGYHEQYF. As DNA, the CDR3 is TGTGCCAGCAGCCAAGTTTTGGGACAGGGGTACCACGAGCAGTACTTC.

As to this clonotype: One end of the junction varies from germline; a read error may be responsible. The rearrangement joins TRBV20-1 to TRBJ1-1; 7 bases line up with TRBD1. Germline V gene lookup returns CDR1 DFQATT and CDR2 SNEGSKA (reference sequence). This CDR3 has 14 residues. The CDR3 spells CSARDDREIAEAFF. CDR3 DNA: TGCAGTGCAAGAGACGACAGGGAAATAGCTGAAGCTTTCTTT.

The rearrangement links TRBV2 to TRBJ1-2, with unresolved D. Germline V CDR1 and CDR2: SNHLY, FYNNEI. V lost 5 bases to trimming and J lost 8 bases, with 9 bases between them. This CDR3 spans 11 amino acids. As DNA, the CDR3 is TGTGCCAGCAGTCCAGTGGGGGGCTACACCTTC. Protein sequence: CASSPVGGYTF.

As for this clonotype: A read error may be the cause here, since a much bigger clone is one base away. The V and J genes are TRBV2 and TRBJ2-7, with TRBD1 as a possible D gene (6 bases). This CDR3 comprises 13 residues. Germline-derived CDR1 and CDR2 are SNHLY and FYNNEI. The V gene lost 6 bases and the J gene lost 7 bases, with 16 bases spanning the gap. The DNA of the CDR3 is TGTGCCAGCAGCCCAGAGGAAGGGGGTGAGCAGTACTTC. It yields the protein CASSPEEGGEQYF.

This clonotype was seen a few times. The rearrangement joins TRBV24-1 to TRBJ2-5, with 13 nucleotides matching TRBD2. Trimming removed 4 bases from V and 2 bases from J; junction bases left unmatched: 3. The germline V gene encodes CDR1 KGHDR and CDR2 SFDVKD. The CDR3 has 16 amino acids. In nucleotides, the CDR3 is TGTGCCACCAGTGAGTCGGGACTAGCGGGGCAAGAGACCCAGTACTTC. Protein product: CATSESGLAGQETQYF.

The V gene is TRBV11-3, the J gene TRBJ2-2; 8 positions agree with TRBD2. The germline V gene has CDR1 SGHNT and CDR2 YENEEA. This CDR3 spans 13 amino acids. V lost 5 bases to trimming and J lost 7 bases; unmatched junction nucleotides: 3. The CDR3: CASSQTSGGELFF. The CDR3 DNA follows: TGTGCCAGCAGCCAAACTAGCGGCGGGGAGCTGTTTTTT.

This clonotype was found many times. The rearrangement links TRBV7-6 to TRBJ2-7, with D possibly being TRBD2 (5 bases). V lost 1 base and J 7 bases, leaving 17 bases between the germline ends. This CDR3 has 15 residues. Germline V gene sequence: CDR1 SGHVS, CDR2 FNYEAQ. The CDR3 bases are TGTGCCAGCAGCTTAGACCCCCCGGGATTAGGAGAGCAGTACTTC. Protein product: CASSLDPPGLGEQYF.

V is TRBV11-2 and J is TRBJ1-4, with D possibly being TRBD1 (5 bases). Trimming took 3 bases from V and 6 from J, leaving 11 bases between them. CDR3 length: 14 residues. Germline CDR1 SGHAT, CDR2 FQNNGV. The CDR3 DNA sequence: TGTGCCAGCAGCTTCTCAGGGTTAGATGAAAAACTGTTTTTT. Its translation: CASSFSGLDEKLFF.

The chain recombines TRBV4-1 with TRBJ2-2; 9 bases align to TRBD2. The CDR3 contains 15 residues. Germline CDR1 and CDR2: MGHRA and YSYEKL. The trim removed 2 bases at V and 4 bases at J, leaving 2 bases unmatched. This chain's CDR3 is CASSQSGRSTGELFF. The CDR3 nucleotides are TGCGCCAGCAGCCAAAGCGGGAGGTCCACCGGGGAGCTGTTTTTT.

This clonotype was counted a few times. The chain has TRBV7-3 and TRBJ2-3; D is perhaps TRBD2 (6 bases). The CDR3 is 14 amino acids. V lost 5 bases, J lost 4 bases, and 13 bases lay in between. Germline-derived CDR1 and CDR2 are SGHTA and FQGTGA. The CDR3 here is CASSAAAGSDTQYF. The CDR3, as DNA: TGTGCCAGCAGCGCTGCGGCGGGATCAGATACGCAGTATTTT.

This clonotype was found many times. The chain has TRBV2 and TRBJ2-7; 9 bases are shared with TRBD2. This CDR3 has 13 amino acids. J lost 5 bases, V lost 6 bases, and 5 bases had no gene match. From germline, CDR1 is SNHLY and CDR2 FYNNEI. The CDR3 sequence: CASSDGTSHEQYF. CDR3 DNA sequence: TGTGCCAGCAGCGATGGGACTAGCCACGAGCAGTACTTC.

This clonotype was counted many times. This chain links TRBV28 with TRBJ2-7; TRBD2 matches at 9 bases. V was clipped by 4 bases and J by 1 base; unmatched bases: 5. CDR1 and CDR2 (germline): MDHEN, SYDVKM. CDR3 length: 15 amino acids. In nucleotides, the CDR3 is TGTGCCAGCAGTTCGCCTAGCGGGGTTTCCTACGAGCAGTACTTC. This encodes CASSSPSGVSYEQYF.

Ten or more counts support this clonotype. The chain uses TRBV28 and TRBJ1-2; D is perhaps TRBD1 (5 bases). With 2 bases removed from V and 4 bases from J, the gap between germline ends came to 11 bases. From germline, CDR1 is MDHEN and CDR2 SYDVKM. There are 14 residues in the CDR3. The CDR3 nucleotides are TGTGCCAGCAGTTTAGGACACAACGGCTATGGCTACACCTTC. This translates into CASSLGHNGYGYTF.

The chain links TRBV3-1 to TRBJ2-1, with 12 bases aligning to TRBD2. The germline CDR1 and CDR2 sequences are LGHDT and YNNKEL (reference sequence). The V and J ends lost 3 bases and 8 bases, in that order; junction bases with no gene match: 5. The CDR3 contains 15 residues. CDR3: CASSQTSGGRDEQFF. CDR3 sequence (DNA): TGTGCCAGCAGCCAGACTAGCGGGGGACGCGATGAGCAGTTCTTC.

This chain joins TRBV4-1 and TRBJ2-7; 8 nucleotides match TRBD1. V shed 4 bases, J shed 4 bases, and the junction held 6 bases outside the gene matches. This CDR3 region has 14 residues. Germline CDR1 is MGHRA and CDR2 is YSYEKL. DNA for the CDR3: TGCGCCAGCAGCCGAGGACAGGGAACATACGAGCAGTACTTC. This encodes CASSRGQGTYEQYF.

J is TRBJ2-1 and V is TRBV19; TRBD2 aligns across 8 bases. The CDR3 loop spans 17 amino acids. The V gene end was trimmed by 0 bases and the J gene end by 7 bases; junction bases not matched to a gene: 11. CDR1 is LNHDA and CDR2 is SQIVND in the germline V gene (reference sequence). The CDR3 sequence: CASSIDLFAGGLNEQFF. For the CDR3, the DNA is TGTGCCAGTAGTATAGATCTTTTTGCGGGAGGTTTGAATGAGCAGTTCTTC.

The V gene is TRBV6-1, the J gene TRBJ1-2; D might be TRBD1 (5 bases). Germline V lookup: CDR1 MNHNS, CDR2 SASEGT. The V end lost 6 bases, the J end lost 0 bases, and 14 bases lay between the germline ends. The CDR3 extends over 15 amino acids. The CDR3 here is CASRENSGTNYGYTF. The CDR3 nucleotides are TGTGCCAGCAGAGAGAATTCAGGGACTAACTATGGCTACACCTTC.

The DNA for the CDR3 is TGTGCCAGCGGCGACAGGGCGGAGGATGGCTACACCTTC. Its translation: CASGDRAEDGYTF. This chain uses TRBV2 with TRBJ1-2, with 7 bases aligning to TRBD1. Looked up from germline, CDR1 is SNHLY and CDR2 is FYNNEI. This CDR3 comprises 13 residues. The trim removed 8 bases at V and 6 bases at J, leaving 9 bases unmatched. Drawing the rest from reference TRBV2 and TRBJ1-2, the complete variable domain is EPEVTQTPSHQVTQMGQEVILRCVPISNHLYFYWYRQILGQKVEFLVSFYNNEISEKSEIFDDQFSVERPDGSNFTLKIRSTKLEDSAMYFCASGDRAEDGYTFGSGTRLTVV.

There are many counts of this clonotype. The chain links TRBV11-2 to TRBJ2-2; a weak D match, TRBD2 (6 bases). This CDR3 spans 14 amino acids. Germline CDR1 and CDR2: SGHAT and FQNNGV. V gave up 4 bases and J gave up 8 bases, with 14 bases separating them. The CDR3 protein is CASSSRLESGELFF. DNA for the CDR3: TGTGCCAGCAGCTCCCGACTAGAGTCAGGGGAGCTGTTTTTT.

The V gene is TRBV28, the J gene TRBJ2-7, with D tentatively TRBD1 or TRBD2 (6 bases each). V was shortened by 7 bases and J by 2 bases, with 18 bases between the two germline ends. The germline V gene has CDR1 MDHEN and CDR2 SYDVKM. The CDR3 consists of 15 residues. CDR3 in DNA: TGTGCCAGCAAATCCCCGGGGGCCCAAGCCTACGAGCAGTACTTC. It encodes CASKSPGAQAYEQYF.

In its sample, this clonotype was seen many times. The chain employs TRBV11-2 and TRBJ2-7; D not certain. The CDR3 is made up of 14 amino acids. Per the germline V gene, CDR1 is SGHAT and CDR2 is FQNNGV. Trimming took off 1 base at V and 0 bases at J, with 7 bases between the two ends. The CDR3 here is CASSLGHSSYEQYF. In DNA, the CDR3 is TGTGCCAGCAGCTTAGGCCACAGCTCCTACGAGCAGTACTTC.

This clonotype was picked up a small number of times. The chain has TRBV20-1 and TRBJ2-3; 9 nucleotides match TRBD1. The germline V gene encodes CDR1 DFQATT and CDR2 SNEGSKA (reference sequence). The CDR3 has 14 residues. The junction had 8 bases not matched to a gene; V was cut back by 4 bases and J by 6 bases. Written as DNA, the CDR3 is TGCAGTGCTAATGTCCGGACAGGGGAGGATACGCAGTATTTT. Translating it yields CSANVRTGEDTQYF.